This passage covers 10 T cell receptor beta chains from one sample sequenced in a study of cytomegalovirus exposure and HLA in healthy donors. PCR primers comprised 60 Vbeta and 13 Jbeta primers. The data were produced by immunoSEQ multiplex PCR, yet TCRdb's version contains in-frame clones alone and is incomplete. The sample has roughly 120,000 clones, about 81% seen once; the top ten hold 1.1%. Sequencing used PBMCs. All receptors come from a woman aged 30 to 39 in good health and CMV-seronegative.

The J gene is TRBJ1-5, the V gene TRBV5-6, with a possible D match to TRBD1 (6 bases). Germline CDR1 is SGHDT and CDR2 is YYEEEE. Trimming left V 2 bases short and J 6 bases short, with 15 bases between. The CDR3 totals 15 residues. The CDR3 reads CASSFRGGLSQPQHF. The CDR3 nucleotides are TGTGCCAGCAGCTTTAGGGGGGGACTTAGTCAGCCCCAGCATTTT.

V usage is TRBV27 and J usage is TRBJ1-4, with a weak D call TRBD1 (5 bases). Germline V CDR1 and CDR2: MNHEY, SMNVEV (reference sequence). The length of the CDR3 is 15 residues. The V end lost 2 bases, the J end lost 5 bases, and 12 bases lay between the germline ends. Here the CDR3 DNA reads TGTGCCAGCAGTTTAAGGGGTCAGGCAAATGAAAAACTGTTTTTT. Protein product: CASSLRGQANEKLFF.

The J gene is TRBJ2-7, the V gene TRBV15, with D possibly TRBD2 on 6 matching bases. The CDR3 length is 16 residues. V was clipped by 0 bases and J by 7 bases, with 19 bases between them. The V gene's germline CDR1 is LNHNV and CDR2 YYDKDF (reference sequence). This CDR3 reads CATSREIIAVLLEQYF. The CDR3 bases are TGTGCCACCAGCAGAGAGATAATAGCGGTCCTACTTGAGCAGTACTTC.

The chain combines TRBV7-8 with TRBJ2-1; a weak D match, TRBD1 (7 bases). The germline V gene has CDR1 SGHVS and CDR2 FQNEAQ. CDR3 size: 18 residues. The ends were cut back, 2 bases at V and 4 bases at J, with 21 bases in the middle. DNA of the CDR3: TGTGCCAGCAGCTTATTCTCCGGGCAGGGGGGTATTTACAATGAGCAGTTCTTC. Translation gives CASSLFSGQGGIYNEQFF. Together with reference TRBV7-8 and TRBJ2-1, the CDR3 gives the full variable domain: GAGVSQSPRYKVAKRGQDVALRCDPISGHVSLFWYQQALGQGPEFLTYFQNEAQLDKSGLPSDRFFAERPEGSVSTLKIQRTQQEDSAVYLCASSLFSGQGGIYNEQFFGPGTRLTVL.

The chain is built from TRBV30 and TRBJ2-7; 12 nucleotides agree with TRBD2. Unmatched junction bases numbered 5, after V lost 4 bases and J lost 1 base. This CDR3 comprises 15 residues. Germline V gives CDR1 GTSNPN, CDR2 SVGIG (reference sequence). The DNA of the CDR3 is TGTGCCTGGAAAACTAGCGGGAGGCCGTCCTACGAGCAGTACTTC. This gives the protein CAWKTSGRPSYEQYF.

The rearrangement links TRBV7-2 to TRBJ2-5; 15 nucleotides line up with TRBD2. The CDR3 has 16 residues. Germline V lookup: CDR1 SGHTA, CDR2 FQGNSA. The trim removed 4 bases at V and 4 bases at J, leaving 4 bases unmatched. CDR3 DNA: TGTGCCAGCAGCTCCGGACTAGCGGGAGGGAGAGAGACCCAGTACTTC. As protein: CASSSGLAGGRETQYF. Drawing the rest from reference TRBV7-2 and TRBJ2-5, the complete variable domain is GAGVSQSPSNKVTEKGKDVELRCDPISGHTALYWYRQSLGQGLEFLIYFQGNSAPDKSGLPSDRFSAERTGGSVSTLTIQRTQQEDSAVYLCASSSGLAGGRETQYFGPGTRLLVL.

This chain links TRBV19 with TRBJ2-3; D might be TRBD1 (5 bases). The CDR3 totals 13 residues. Germline CDR1 LNHDA, CDR2 SQIVND (reference sequence). The CDR3 DNA reads TGTGCTACGTCGGGCAGGGTAGCAGATACGCAGTATTTT. Translated: CATSGRVADTQYF. The full variable domain, with the rest looked up from reference TRBV19 and TRBJ2-3, is DGGITQSPKYLFRKEGQNVTLSCEQNLNHDAMYWYRQDPGQGLRLIYYSQIVNDFQKGDIAEGYSVSREKKESFPLTVTSAQKNPTAFYLCATSGRVADTQYFGPGTRLTVL.

V is TRBV9 and J is TRBJ1-2; 8 nucleotides line up with TRBD1. The V gene's germline CDR1 is SGDLS and CDR2 YYNGEE. The V gene end was trimmed by 4 bases and the J gene end by 6 bases; junction bases not matched to a gene: 11. The CDR3 totals 15 residues. The CDR3 loop is CASSLGQGVWDGYTF. As DNA, the CDR3 is TGTGCCAGCAGCTTAGGACAGGGAGTTTGGGATGGCTACACCTTC.

The chain couples TRBV7-9 to TRBJ2-7; 9 bases fit TRBD2. J lost 5 bases, V lost 5 bases, and 10 bases had no gene match. Germline CDR1 reads SEHNR; CDR2 reads FQNEAQ (reference sequence). This CDR3 is built from 15 residues. CDR3 amino acids: CASSPPGSGGHEQYF. The CDR3 DNA is TGTGCCAGCAGCCCCCCTGGGAGCGGGGGGCACGAGCAGTACTTC.

The chain links TRBV5-1 to TRBJ2-5; the D gene is possibly TRBD2 (6 bases). V lost 1 base to trimming and J lost 3 bases, with 10 bases between them. Germline V lookup: CDR1 SGHRS, CDR2 YFSETQ. This CDR3 region has 14 residues. CDR3 amino acids: CASSLMGGEETQYF. In nucleotides, the CDR3 is TGCGCCAGCAGCTTGATGGGGGGAGAAGAGACCCAGTACTTC.